The 25 T cell receptor beta chains in this list originate from one sample, sequenced in a study of blood T cell repertoires in COVID-19. The repertoire was sequenced with immunoSEQ multiplex PCR; TCRdb's copy has only in-frame clones and lacks some. The sample has about 89,000 clones; approximately 75% are singletons. Sample: peripheral blood. These receptors all come from a woman of 80 years or more with acute or convalescent COVID-19.

This chain links TRBV30 with TRBJ1-2; TRBD1 matches 11 bases. CDR1 GTSNPN and CDR2 SVGIG come from the germline V gene (reference sequence). V shed 2 bases and J 9 bases; nucleotides not matched to a gene: 5. The CDR3 runs 13 residues. CDR3 sequence reads: CAWSRDRGDRYTF. For the CDR3, the DNA is TGTGCCTGGAGTAGGGACAGGGGGGATCGCTACACCTTC.

This clone was counted ten times or more. The chain recombines TRBV7-3 with TRBJ2-2, with unresolved D. The germline V and J ends were trimmed by 1 base and 4 bases, with 4 bases remaining between them. The CDR3 contains 13 residues. CDR1 is SGHTA, CDR2 FQGTGA, per germline. As DNA, the CDR3 is TGTGCCAGCAGCTTAAGTATCACCGGGGAGCTGTTTTTT. This sequence encodes CASSLSITGELFF.

The genes are TRBV5-1 and TRBJ1-1; unclear D gene. With 0 bases removed from V and 0 bases from J, the gap between germline ends came to 15 bases. There are 17 residues in the CDR3. CDR1 SGHRS and CDR2 YFSETQ come from the germline V gene. The CDR3 DNA follows: TGCGCCAGCAGCTTGGCCTTTTTAGTCGGTCTGAACACTGAAGCTTTCTTT. Protein: CASSLAFLVGLNTEAFF.

Concerning this clone: This may be a read error: a much more frequent sequence differs by one nucleotide. The chain carries TRBV11-2 and TRBJ2-6; D not resolved. This CDR3 is 14 amino acids long. Germline V CDR1 and CDR2: SGHAT, FQNNGV. With 3 bases removed from V and 0 bases from J, the gap between germline ends came to 3 bases. CDR3 loop: CASSFSSGANVLTF. For the CDR3, the DNA is TGTGCCAGCAGCTTTAGCTCTGGGGCCAACGTCCTGACTTTC.

The chain combines TRBV7-9 with TRBJ2-5; maybe TRBD1 (5 bases). CDR3 size: 14 residues. Trimming pared 4 bases from V and 4 bases from J, leaving 13 bases between. Germline CDR1 reads SEHNR; CDR2 reads FQNEAQ (reference sequence). The CDR3 region has the DNA TGTGCCAGCAGCTCCCTTTTCCAGGGAGAGACCCAGTACTTC. This translates into CASSSLFQGETQYF.

This clone has a single count. J is TRBJ2-5 and V is TRBV5-1, with D unresolved. The germline CDR1 and CDR2 sequences are SGHRS and YFSETQ. Trimming pared 0 bases from V and 4 bases from J, leaving 13 bases between. The CDR3 spans 15 residues. The CDR3 DNA is TGCGCCAGCAGCTTGGCTGGGCAGCAGGCAGAGACCCAGTACTTC. It is translated as CASSLAGQQAETQYF.

This clone was counted only a few times. The chain couples TRBV5-1 to TRBJ2-1, with 7 bases fitting TRBD2. Trimming at V came to 4 bases and at J to 7 bases, leaving 8 bases not matched to a gene. This CDR3 comprises 14 residues. From germline, CDR1 is SGHRS and CDR2 YFSETQ. The CDR3: CASSPRWGGNEQFF. In DNA, the CDR3 is TGCGCCAGCAGCCCCAGGTGGGGGGGAAATGAGCAGTTCTTC.

This clone occurred once. The rearrangement joins TRBV4-3 to TRBJ2-1; 11 bases line up with TRBD1. The germline V gene encodes CDR1 LGHNA and CDR2 YSLEER. The CDR3 is made up of 14 amino acids. V dropped 8 bases and J dropped 6; count of bases not matched to a gene: 6. The DNA of the CDR3 is TGCGCCAGCTGTCGGACAGGGGGCCGCAATGAGCAGTTCTTC. Its protein is CASCRTGGRNEQFF.

The chain recombines TRBV12-5 with TRBJ1-2; TRBD1 aligns across 12 bases. Germline trimming cut 6 bases from V and 4 bases from J; bases unmatched to any gene: 9. CDR1 LGHNT and CDR2 FRNRAP come from the germline V gene. This CDR3 region has 16 residues. The CDR3 reads CASGPGTGGAVYGYTF. The CDR3 region has the DNA TGTGCTAGTGGCCCCGGGACAGGGGGCGCGGTCTATGGCTACACCTTC.

The chain joins TRBV18 to TRBJ1-2; TRBD1 aligns across 7 bases. The germline V gene encodes CDR1 KGHSH and CDR2 LQKENI. The length of the CDR3 is 13 residues. J lost 9 bases, V lost 2 bases, and 6 bases had no gene match. CDR3 in amino acids: CASSPGQDSSYTF. The CDR3 coding sequence is TGTGCCAGCTCACCAGGACAGGATTCTAGCTACACCTTC.

The chain recombines TRBV7-2 with TRBJ2-5; the match to TRBD1 covers 7 bases. Germline V gives CDR1 SGHTA, CDR2 FQGNSA. V gave up 4 bases and J gave up 1 base; unmatched junction bases: 6. CDR3 length equals 15 residues. CDR3 sequence (DNA): TGTGCCAGCAGCTCCGGGACAGCACTCCAAGAGACCCAGTACTTC. Translated: CASSSGTALQETQYF.

J is TRBJ1-5 and V is TRBV5-4, with TRBD1 matching 9 bases. CDR3 length: 16 residues. V shed 9 bases and J 7 bases; nucleotides not matched to a gene: 17. The germline CDR1 and CDR2 sequences are SGHNT and YYREEE (reference sequence). The CDR3 here is CAMSTAGTGTYQPQHF. The CDR3 DNA reads TGTGCCATGTCAACGGCGGGGACAGGGACGTACCAGCCCCAGCATTTT. Supplemented by reference TRBV5-4 and TRBJ1-5, the full variable domain reads ETGVTQSPTHLIKTRGQQVTLRCSSQSGHNTVSWYQQALGQGPQFIFQYYREEENGRGNFPPRFSGLQFPNYSSELNVNALELDDSALYLCAMSTAGTGTYQPQHFGDGTRLSIL.

The V gene is TRBV7-9, the J gene TRBJ1-1; 11 bases fit TRBD1. CDR3 size: 14 residues. The germline gives CDR1 SEHNR, CDR2 FQNEAQ (reference sequence). Losses at the gene ends were 5 bases for V and 4 bases for J; bases not matched to a gene: 3. CDR3 residues: CASSPGTGGTEAFF. The CDR3, as DNA: TGTGCCAGCAGCCCCGGGACAGGGGGCACTGAAGCTTTCTTT.

Of note for this clone: The junction and the germline gene differ at one end; a read error may be behind it. This chain uses TRBV9 with TRBJ2-2; 9 bases line up with TRBD2. Per the germline V gene, CDR1 is SGDLS and CDR2 is YYNGEE. This CDR3 spans 17 amino acids. The CDR3 reads CASCVEAGGPSSGELFF. CDR3 nucleotide sequence: TGTGCCAGCTGCGTTGAGGCGGGGGGGCCGTCATCCGGGGAGCTGTTTTTT.

The J gene is TRBJ2-3, the V gene TRBV5-1; 7 positions agree with TRBD2. The V segment lost 0 bases and the J segment 4 bases; nucleotides outside the gene matches: 2. The CDR3 is 14 residues long. From germline, CDR1 is SGHRS and CDR2 YFSETQ. The CDR3 protein is CASSLERGSDTQYF. The CDR3 region has the DNA TGCGCCAGCAGCTTGGAGCGGGGCTCAGATACGCAGTATTTT.

The gene calls are TRBV5-1 and TRBJ2-3; 7 positions agree with TRBD1. The V gene end was trimmed by 3 bases and the J gene end by 4 bases; junction bases not matched to a gene: 2. The CDR3 loop spans 13 amino acids. The germline V gene encodes CDR1 SGHRS and CDR2 YFSETQ. The CDR3 spells CASSWGQPDTQYF. In nucleotides, the CDR3 is TGCGCCAGCAGCTGGGGACAGCCAGATACGCAGTATTTT.

The chain is built from TRBV7-6 and TRBJ1-5; D is ambiguous. The V end was cut by 5 bases, the J end by 1 base, with 15 bases between. CDR3 length: 16 amino acids. Germline-derived CDR1 and CDR2 are SGHVS and FNYEAQ. The CDR3 nucleotides are TGTGCCAGCAGCCTCGGTTCTGCCATCAGCAATCAGCCCCAGCATTTT. It encodes CASSLGSAISNQPQHF.

This chain links TRBV12-3 or TRBV12-4 with TRBJ1-5; the D is unclear. CDR3 length: 13 residues. The V and J ends lost 3 bases and 5 bases respectively, with 8 bases between them. As DNA, the CDR3 is TGTGCCAGCAGTTTCCTTTCAGATCAGCCCCAGCATTTT. Its protein is CASSFLSDQPQHF.

The V call is TRBV5-4, the J call TRBJ2-3, with a tentative D call TRBD2 (5 bases). Trimming stripped 4 bases from V and 6 bases from J, with 15 bases between. This CDR3 is built from 14 residues. The germline V gene encodes CDR1 SGHNT and CDR2 YYREEE (reference sequence). Written as DNA, the CDR3 is TGTGCCAGCAGCGAACAACGGGAAGCTGATACGCAGTATTTT. Translation: CASSEQREADTQYF.

This sequence joins TRBV15 and TRBJ2-5; D may be TRBD1 (5 bases). This CDR3 has 15 residues. Trimming left V 3 bases short and J 1 base short, with 12 bases between. From germline, CDR1 is LNHNV and CDR2 YYDKDF (reference sequence). CDR3 DNA: TGTGCCACCAGCAGCAGGGTTTTGGGCCAAGAGACCCAGTACTTC. Its protein product is CATSSRVLGQETQYF.

The CDR3 nucleotides are TGTGCCAGCTCACCAATAGGACAGAGAAGCGAGCAGTACTTC. Its protein product is CASSPIGQRSEQYF. V gene TRBV18 combines with J gene TRBJ2-7; D might be TRBD1 (6 bases). The CDR3 has 14 residues. CDR1 and CDR2 from the germline V gene are KGHSH and LQKENI. V gave up 2 bases and J gave up 6 bases, with 14 bases separating them.

The rearrangement links TRBV12-3 or TRBV12-4 to TRBJ1-5, with a weak D call TRBD1 (5 bases). V was shortened by 4 bases and J by 3 bases, with 7 bases between the two germline ends. The CDR3 runs to 13 residues. CDR3 sequence (DNA): TGTGCCAGCAGTTCGACAGACAATCAGCCCCAGCATTTT. Protein: CASSSTDNQPQHF.

The J gene is TRBJ1-2, the V gene TRBV7-9, with D possibly being TRBD1 (6 bases). The CDR3 loop spans 17 amino acids. Deletions cut 5 bases from V and 3 bases from J, with 22 bases between. CDR1 is SEHNR and CDR2 is FQNEAQ in the germline V gene (reference sequence). The CDR3 DNA reads TGTGCCAGCAGCCCCTGGAGCAGGGGCGGTCGGGACTATGGCTACACCTTC. Translated: CASSPWSRGGRDYGYTF.

The chain employs TRBV19 and TRBJ1-5; D not certain. Deletions cut 5 bases from V and 3 bases from J, with 17 bases between. This CDR3 contains 16 residues. Per germline, CDR1 LNHDA and CDR2 SQIVND (reference sequence). For the CDR3, the DNA is TGTGCCAGTAGTGGCTTTGGACTTCTCTCCAATCAGCCCCAGCATTTT. This gives the protein CASSGFGLLSNQPQHF.

The sample holds one count of this clone. The V and J genes are TRBV3-1 (or the pseudogene TRBV3-2) and TRBJ2-2; possible D gene TRBD2, 5 bases. The CDR3 runs 12 residues. Trimming removed 3 bases at V and 6 bases at J, with 5 bases between. From germline, CDR1 is LGHDT and CDR2 YNNKEL (reference sequence). The CDR3 DNA sequence: TGTGCCAGCAGCCAGGGAGCCGGGGAGCTGTTTTTT. The encoded protein is CASSQGAGELFF.